This T cell receptor beta chain was sequenced for a study of blood T cell repertoires in COVID-19. Study context: The United States, Italy and Spain were the sources of the acute and convalescent COVID-19 samples. Nucleic acid was either cDNA or gDNA, and it came from T cells, B-cell-depleted T cells, or PBMCs.

V lost 8 bases and J 4 bases, leaving 15 bases between the germline ends. CDR1 SNHLY and CDR2 FYNNEI come from the germline V gene. There are 14 residues in the CDR3. This clone showed up just a few times. As processed by the authors: Estimates of nucleated cell counts were drawn from the amplification of reference gene primers. Clones were read by immunoSEQ multiplex PCR, and TCRdb kept only the in-frame ones, dropping some. Clonal size and the V and J genes are those of that table, whereas D and trimming came from the DNA. Among around 52,000 clones listed, 83% were seen once. The specimen was peripheral blood. The TCR originated in a human donor in a cohort sampled during active COVID-19. This chain joins TRBV2 and TRBJ2-1, with TRBD2 as a possible D gene (5 bases). CDR3: CASRKPSRYNEQFF. The CDR3 DNA reads TGTGCCAGCCGTAAGCCTAGCAGATACAATGAGCAGTTCTTC.